These 10 T cell receptor beta chains originate from one sample sequenced in a study of T cells in localized non-small cell lung cancer. Some clones are missing from TCRdb's copy, which holds only in-frame ones; the method was immunoSEQ multiplex PCR. The sample includes 20,000 to 25,000 clones, about 89% of them seen just once. The source was peripheral blood, collected before any cancer treatment. These receptors all stem from a man aged 35-69 years with stage I squamous cell lung carcinoma.

The genes are TRBV6-5 and TRBJ2-3; a weak D match, TRBD2 (6 bases). From germline, CDR1 is MNHEY and CDR2 SVGAGI. There are 15 residues in the CDR3. The V end was cut by 0 bases, the J end by 2 bases, with 9 bases between. The CDR3 sequence: CASSYSGLHTDTQYF. The CDR3 DNA reads TGTGCCAGCAGTTACTCGGGACTTCACACAGATACGCAGTATTTT.

This clone was recorded only once. The gene calls are TRBV12-5 and TRBJ2-3; 9 bases are a match to TRBD1. Germline V gene data show CDR1 as LGHNT and CDR2 as FRNRAP. This CDR3 has 15 residues. V gave up 6 bases and J gave up 4 bases; unmatched junction bases: 8. CDR3 protein: CASGGTGWGADTQYF. DNA for the CDR3: TGTGCTAGTGGGGGGACAGGGTGGGGTGCAGATACGCAGTATTTT.

This clone was detected only a few times. The rearrangement joins TRBV7-9 to TRBJ2-3; D is uncertain. The CDR3 length is 16 residues. Germline loops: CDR1 SEHNR, CDR2 FQNEAQ (reference sequence). Trimming stripped 5 bases from V and 4 bases from J, with 19 bases between. CDR3 protein: CASSQLHYLTSDTQYF. The CDR3 DNA follows: TGTGCCAGCAGCCAGCTGCACTACCTTACCTCAGATACGCAGTATTTT.

This rearrangement joins TRBV12-5 to TRBJ1-1; a possible D gene is TRBD1 (6 bases). The CDR3 runs to 13 residues. CDR1 and CDR2 from the germline V gene are LGHNT and FRNRAP. V lost 6 bases to trimming and J lost 1 base, with 9 bases between them. CDR3 sequence: CASGTDRNTEAFF. The CDR3 region has the DNA TGTGCTAGTGGCACGGACAGGAACACTGAAGCTTTCTTT.

This clone has just a few counts. This sequence joins TRBV6-1 and TRBJ1-5; D is undetermined. The CDR3 runs to 13 residues. Germline V gene lookup returns CDR1 MNHNS and CDR2 SASEGT. The V gene lost 1 base and the J gene lost 7 bases, with 8 bases spanning the gap. CDR3 sequence (DNA): TGTGCCAGCAGTGAAGTTTTACGCCAGCCCCAGCATTTT. Amino acid sequence: CASSEVLRQPQHF.

The V gene is TRBV19, the J gene TRBJ2-7, with D maybe TRBD1 (6 bases). The CDR3 contains 13 residues. V lost 4 bases to trimming and J lost 5 bases, with 12 bases between them. Germline assignment: CDR1 LNHDA and CDR2 SQIVND (reference sequence). The CDR3 coding sequence is TGTGCCAGTAGTACAACAGGGATCCACGAGCAGTACTTC. Translation gives CASSTTGIHEQYF.

The chain links TRBV7-8 to TRBJ1-4, with D unclear. Germline values: CDR1 SGHVS, CDR2 FQNEAQ. Trimming cost V 4 bases and J 4 bases, with 16 bases left between them. The length of the CDR3 is 16 residues. CDR3 protein: CASSSQSGESNEKLFF. CDR3 sequence (DNA): TGTGCCAGCAGCTCCCAAAGTGGGGAAAGTAATGAAAAACTGTTTTTT.

Here the CDR3 reads CASRELFGGQGNEKLFF. The CDR3 DNA sequence: TGTGCCAGCAGGGAACTATTCGGGGGACAGGGTAACGAAAAACTGTTTTTT. The genes are TRBV28 and TRBJ1-4; TRBD1 agrees at 9 bases. The germline gives CDR1 MDHEN, CDR2 SYDVKM. The CDR3 loop spans 17 amino acids. V lost 6 bases and J lost 8; bases outside the gene matches: 16.

This sequence joins TRBV6-6 and TRBJ2-3; 10 bases are a match to TRBD2. The V segment lost 7 bases and the J segment 4 bases; nucleotides outside the gene matches: 2. This CDR3 is built from 13 residues. Germline CDR1 MNHNY, CDR2 SVGAGI (reference sequence). The CDR3 is CASKSGGADTQYF. In DNA, the CDR3 is TGTGCCAGCAAAAGCGGGGGGGCAGATACGCAGTATTTT.

The CDR3 spells CASSVVGTDNTEAFF. The CDR3 bases are TGTGCCAGCAGCGTAGTGGGGACAGACAACACTGAAGCTTTCTTT. The gene calls are TRBV9 and TRBJ1-1, with TRBD1 matching over 7 bases. With V trimmed by 0 bases and J by 2 bases, 4 bases remained unmatched. Looked up from germline, CDR1 is SGDLS and CDR2 is YYNGEE. The CDR3 has 15 residues.